These 9 T cell receptor beta chains share one sample of origin, sequenced in a study of OX40 agonist ivuxolimab in advanced cancers. Generated by immunoSEQ multiplex PCR, the TCRdb table keeps only in-frame clones and is missing some. The sample has around 80,000 clones; around 86% are singletons. This specimen was CD4+ or CD8+ T cells sorted from blood, taken in a trial of the OX40 agonist ivuxolimab. These receptors came from an adult with an advanced solid tumor such as melanoma, head and neck, liver or kidney cancer.

The chain has TRBV15 and TRBJ1-1; D is ambiguous. V lost 0 bases and J lost 5, with 13 bases in between. The CDR3 covers 15 residues. Germline V gives CDR1 LNHNV, CDR2 YYDKDF (reference sequence). CDR3 bases: TGTGCCACCAGCAGAGATCGAAAGGGAGGGACTGAAGCTTTCTTT. Protein sequence: CATSRDRKGGTEAFF. Full variable domain (outside the CDR3, taken from reference TRBV15 and TRBJ1-1): DAMVIQNPRYQVTQFGKPVTLSCSQTLNHNVMYWYQQKSSQAPKLLFHYYDKDFNNEADTPDNFQSRRPNTSFCFLDIRSPGLGDTAMYLCATSRDRKGGTEAFFGQGTRLTVV.

V gene TRBV19 combines with J gene TRBJ2-1, with D perhaps matching TRBD1 (5 bases). The CDR3 has 15 residues. The germline gives CDR1 LNHDA, CDR2 SQIVND (reference sequence). Trimming took 3 bases from V and 8 from J, leaving 17 bases between them. CDR3 in amino acids: CASSIPRVAIYEQFF. The CDR3 DNA reads TGTGCCAGTAGTATTCCCAGGGTTGCAATCTATGAGCAGTTCTTC.

This clone showed up just a few times. The J gene is TRBJ2-2, the V gene TRBV7-6; 14 bases match TRBD2. This CDR3 region has 19 residues. From germline, CDR1 is SGHVS and CDR2 FNYEAQ. V lost 5 bases to trimming and J lost 0 bases; unmatched junction nucleotides: 8. The CDR3 DNA reads as TGTGCCAGCAGCCCCAGCCCGACTAGCGGGGGGGCGAACACCGGGGAGCTGTTTTTT. It yields the protein CASSPSPTSGGANTGELFF.

The chain couples TRBV20-1 to TRBJ1-1, with D unresolved. Looked up from germline, CDR1 is DFQATT and CDR2 is SNEGSKA (reference sequence). The CDR3 runs 11 residues. V was clipped by 4 bases and J by 1 base, with 4 bases between them. The CDR3 is CSANENTEAFF. Written as DNA, the CDR3 is TGCAGTGCTAATGAGAACACTGAAGCTTTCTTT.

The chain recombines TRBV4-1 with TRBJ2-7; 7 positions agree with TRBD2. This CDR3 has 15 residues. Per the germline V gene, CDR1 is MGHRA and CDR2 is YSYEKL. With 0 bases clipped from V and 5 bases from J, the junction kept 7 bases outside the gene matches. The CDR3 protein is CASSQDPGRANEQYF. CDR3 coding DNA: TGCGCCAGCAGCCAAGATCCGGGGAGGGCGAACGAGCAGTACTTC.

The J gene is TRBJ1-4, the V gene TRBV19; the D gene is possibly TRBD1 (5 bases). V lost 7 bases and J lost 0, with 15 bases in between. Per the germline V gene, CDR1 is LNHDA and CDR2 is SQIVND (reference sequence). CDR3 size: 16 residues. CDR3 sequence: CASTPRVGATNEKLFF. The CDR3, as DNA: TGTGCCAGTACTCCCAGGGTGGGAGCAACTAATGAAAAACTGTTTTTT.

The rearrangement uses TRBV10-1 and TRBJ2-7, with 14 bases identical to TRBD2. The V and J ends lost 2 bases and 3 bases, in that order; junction bases with no gene match: 6. Germline V gene sequence: CDR1 WNHNN, CDR2 SYGVQD (reference sequence). The CDR3 totals 17 residues. In DNA form, the CDR3 reads TGCGCCAGCAGTGAGACCGGGACTAGCGGGGGAAACTACGAGCAGTACTTC. It encodes CASSETGTSGGNYEQYF.

The chain recombines TRBV9 with TRBJ2-3; D call uncertain. The CDR3 has 13 amino acids. Germline V CDR1 and CDR2: SGDLS, YYNGEE. Trimming removed 0 bases from V and 6 bases from J, with 8 bases in between. The CDR3 loop is CASSVDLGDTQYF. CDR3 nucleotide sequence: TGTGCCAGCAGCGTAGACTTGGGGGATACGCAGTATTTT.

The rearrangement links TRBV27 to TRBJ1-2; 9 bases agree with TRBD1. The CDR3 is 18 amino acids. Unmatched junction bases numbered 18, after V lost 6 bases and J lost 4 bases. The germline V gene has CDR1 MNHEY and CDR2 SMNVEV (reference sequence). The CDR3 DNA reads TGTGCCAGCAGAGAAGGAAAGGGACAGGGAAAATTAGGCTATGGCTACACCTTC. It specifies CASREGKGQGKLGYGYTF.